These 14 T cell receptor beta chains were all obtained from the same sample, sequenced in a study of metastatic and nonmetastatic thyroid tumors. All patients reached thyroid surgery having received no treatment beforehand. TCRdb ran MiXCR on the PCR reads. Of roughly 32,000 clones in the sample, around 7% were seen once. Sequencing was carried out using blood. The source of these receptors is a female donor with papillary thyroid cancer or a benign thyroid nodule (not recorded which). Some clones in this sample may be carry-over from other donors' samples.

This clone occurred a few times. A much more abundant neighbour one base away suggests this may be a read error. The conserved final phenylalanine or tryptophan is absent from the CDR3, which likely points to a read error. The chain employs TRBV5-1 and TRBJ2-5; perhaps TRBD2 as D (5 bases). Trimming stripped 4 bases from V and 7 bases from J, with 11 bases between. The CDR3 consists of 12 residues. CDR1 SGHRS and CDR2 YFSETQ come from the germline V gene. As DNA, the CDR3 is TGCGCCAGCAGCCAAGACGAGGGGACCCAGTACTCC. It yields the protein CASSQDEGTQYS.

Concerning this clone itself: Given a much more abundant clone one base away, this may be a read error. This chain uses TRBV30 with TRBJ2-3, with no clear D. Germline loops: CDR1 GTSNPN, CDR2 SVGIG (reference sequence). The CDR3 consists of 14 residues. The CDR3 bases are TGTGGCTGGAGTTGGGCAAGGGATACAGATACGCAGTATTTT. Its translation: CGWSWARDTDTQYF. Full variable domain (missing parts from reference TRBV30 and TRBJ2-3): SQTIHQWPATLVQPVGSPLSLECTVEGTSNPNLYWYRQAAGRGLQLLFYSVGIGQISSEVPQNLSASRPQDRQFILSSKKLLLSDSGFYLCGWSWARDTDTQYFGPGTRLTVL.

The table lists this clone with a few counts. A much bigger clone sits one base away, suggesting this may be a read error. V is TRBV4-3 and J is TRBJ2-7, with D unclear. Germline V gene lookup returns CDR1 LGHNA and CDR2 YSLEER. V dropped 0 bases and J dropped 5 bases, with 14 bases sitting between them. The CDR3 consists of 15 residues. The CDR3 reads CASSQDPQRQNEQYF. For the CDR3, the DNA is TGCGCCAGCAGCCAAGATCCGCAGAGGCAAAACGAGCAGTACTTC.

The sample holds many counts of this clone. This sequence joins TRBV6-2 or TRBV6-3 and TRBJ2-1; the D gene is possibly TRBD1 (6 bases). The CDR3 covers 14 residues. The V and J ends lost 6 bases and 4 bases respectively, with 13 bases between them. Germline V gene sequence: CDR1 MNHEY, CDR2 SVGEGT. DNA for the CDR3: TGTGCCAGCAGATCGGGACAAGATTACAATGAGCAGTTCTTC. Protein sequence: CASRSGQDYNEQFF.

In this sample, this clone turned up once. A read error may explain this, as a much larger clone is one base away. The chain carries TRBV5-8 and TRBJ2-3, with D possibly TRBD2 on 6 matching bases. The V gene lost 3 bases and the J gene lost 6 bases, with 17 bases spanning the gap. CDR1 is SGHTS and CDR2 is YDEGEE in the germline V gene. This CDR3 is built from 15 residues. CDR3 amino acids: CASSSFISGEDTQYF. The CDR3 nucleotides are TGTGCCAGCAGCTCTTTTATATCGGGGGAGGATACGCAGTATTTT.

The chain employs TRBV18 and TRBJ2-7; TRBD1 matches 11 bases. Losses at the gene ends were 1 base for V and 6 bases for J; bases not matched to a gene: 2. The length of the CDR3 is 14 residues. Germline V gives CDR1 KGHSH, CDR2 LQKENI. CDR3 DNA sequence: TGTGCCAGCTCACCACAGGGACAGGGGGGCGAGCAGTACTTC. Protein: CASSPQGQGGEQYF.

The table lists this clone with a few counts. The V gene is TRBV6-1, the J gene TRBJ1-1; D may be TRBD1 (5 bases). CDR3 length: 14 residues. V dropped 6 bases and J dropped 11 bases, with 22 bases sitting between them. Germline V lookup: CDR1 MNHNS, CDR2 SASEGT. Here the CDR3 DNA reads TGTGCCAGCAGCTTTGACAGACCCAATATGGAGGCTTTCTTT. It translates to CASSFDRPNMEAFF.

This clone was recorded many times. This chain links TRBV3-1 with TRBJ2-1, with 7 bases lining up with TRBD1. Germline assignment: CDR1 LGHDT and CDR2 YNNKEL (reference sequence). The CDR3 loop spans 15 amino acids. V shed 4 bases and J 2 bases; nucleotides not matched to a gene: 5. CDR3 in DNA: TGTGCCAGCAGCCTAGGACAGGACCCCTACAATGAGCAGTTCTTC. It specifies CASSLGQDPYNEQFF.

Of note for this clone: A much more abundant neighbour one base away suggests this may be a read error. This chain connects TRBV3-1 to TRBJ1-2, with unresolved D. CDR1 and CDR2 (germline): LGHDT, YNNKEL (reference sequence). This CDR3 spans 18 amino acids. V was cut by 4 bases and J by 2 bases, with 23 bases left in between. In DNA form, the CDR3 reads TGTGCCAGCAGCCTCTCACGTAATTCGAAAAAATTCAACTATGGCTACACCTTC. It codes for CASSLSRNSKKFNYGYTF.

This clone was detected many times. V usage is TRBV7-6 and J usage is TRBJ2-7, with D perhaps TRBD1 (6 bases). The CDR3 covers 14 residues. CDR1 is SGHVS and CDR2 is FNYEAQ in the germline V gene. Trimming removed 6 bases from V and 4 bases from J, with 16 bases in between. The CDR3, as DNA: TGTGCCAGCAGTCCCGCAGGGGTAGATTACGAGCAGTACTTC. Its protein is CASSPAGVDYEQYF.

This clone has a count of ten or more. This rearrangement joins TRBV11-3 to TRBJ2-1, with D perhaps matching TRBD2 (6 bases). V lost 3 bases, J lost 4 bases, and 13 bases lay in between. The germline V gene encodes CDR1 SGHNT and CDR2 YENEEA. The CDR3 covers 15 residues. This chain's CDR3 is CASSFRVAAYNEQFF. Written as DNA, the CDR3 is TGTGCCAGCAGCTTTAGGGTAGCGGCATACAATGAGCAGTTCTTC.

This chain joins TRBV7-2 and TRBJ1-5; 9 nucleotides align to TRBD1. Germline V gene lookup returns CDR1 SGHTA and CDR2 FQGNSA. Trimming removed 5 bases from V and 2 bases from J; junction bases left unmatched: 4. This CDR3 spans 15 amino acids. CDR3 sequence: CASSHTGGRNQPQHF. The CDR3 DNA reads TGTGCCAGCAGCCATACAGGGGGCCGCAATCAGCCCCAGCATTTT.

This chain links TRBV11-3 with TRBJ2-1; TRBD2 matches at 8 bases. V lost 1 base to trimming and J lost 6 bases; unmatched junction nucleotides: 2. CDR3 length: 14 residues. CDR1 and CDR2 from the germline V gene are SGHNT and YENEEA. The CDR3 is CASSLGAGVNEQFF. The CDR3 DNA is TGTGCCAGCAGCTTAGGAGCGGGAGTCAATGAGCAGTTCTTC. Based on the CDR3 plus reference TRBV11-3 and TRBJ2-1, the full variable domain is EAGVVQSPRYKIIEKKQPVAFWCNPISGHNTLYWYLQNLGQGPELLIRYENEEAVDDSQLPKDRFSAERLKGVDSTLKIQPAELGDSAVYLCASSLGAGVNEQFFGPGTRLTVL.

This clone was counted many times. The V and J genes are TRBV11-1 and TRBJ1-1, with D possibly matching TRBD1 (5 bases). Per germline, CDR1 SGHAT and CDR2 FQDESV (reference sequence). The CDR3 contains 16 residues. V dropped 1 base and J dropped 2 bases, with 14 bases sitting between them. CDR3: CASSLGVAGRNTEAFF. The CDR3 nucleotides read TGTGCCAGCAGCTTAGGAGTAGCAGGGCGAAACACTGAAGCTTTCTTT.